These 7 T cell receptor beta chains were sequenced from one sample in a study of blood T cell repertoires in COVID-19. Profiling relied on immunoSEQ multiplex PCR, and the TCRdb table lists in-frame clones only, not all of them. The profile shows 200,000 to 250,000 clones, just under 90% of them singletons. The source material was PBMCs or T cells enriched from blood (not recorded which). The source is a man between 25 and 39 years old who had recovered from COVID-19.

This clone has only one observation. The J gene is TRBJ2-5, the V gene TRBV19; 9 bases are shared with TRBD2. J gave up 5 bases and V 5 bases, and 3 bases lay outside the gene matches. Germline V gene lookup returns CDR1 LNHDA and CDR2 SQIVND (reference sequence). The CDR3 consists of 13 residues. The CDR3 nucleotides are TGTGCCAGTAGTCGGACTAGCGTGGAGACCCAGTACTTC. Its translation: CASSRTSVETQYF.

The V gene is TRBV5-8, the J gene TRBJ2-5; perhaps TRBD2 as D (6 bases). Germline assignment: CDR1 SGHTS and CDR2 YDEGEE. Trimming pared 4 bases from V and 4 bases from J, leaving 14 bases between. The CDR3 runs to 14 residues. CDR3 DNA sequence: TGTGCCAGCAGCACTACCGTGGGAGGAGAGACCCAGTACTTC. The encoded protein is CASSTTVGGETQYF. Filled out from reference TRBV5-8 and TRBJ2-5, the complete variable domain reads EAGVTQSPTHLIKTRGQQATLRCSPISGHTSVYWYQQALGLGLQFLLWYDEGEERNRGNFPPRFSGRQFPNYSSELNVNALELEDSALYLCASSTTVGGETQYFGPGTRLLVL.

The chain is built from TRBV7-8 and TRBJ1-3; 7 bases agree with TRBD1. This CDR3 is built from 18 residues. V trimming: 2 bases; J trimming: 2 bases; junction bases outside the gene matches: 12. Germline V lookup: CDR1 SGHVS, CDR2 FQNEAQ. CDR3 loop: CASSLRAEVGQTGNTIYF. CDR3 coding DNA: TGTGCCAGCAGCTTACGGGCCGAGGTGGGACAGACTGGAAACACCATATATTTT.

The chain combines TRBV6-2 or TRBV6-3 with TRBJ2-7, with 10 bases that match TRBD2. CDR3 size: 16 residues. Germline values: CDR1 MNHEY, CDR2 SVGEGT. Losses at the gene ends were 2 bases for V and 7 bases for J; bases not matched to a gene: 11. CDR3: CASSYEYLAGVLEQYF. The DNA for the CDR3 is TGTGCCAGCAGTTACGAGTACCTAGCGGGAGTCTTAGAGCAGTACTTC.

V and J are TRBV20-1 and TRBJ2-3, with TRBD2 as a possible D gene (6 bases). Per germline, CDR1 DFQATT and CDR2 SNEGSKA (reference sequence). The CDR3 covers 10 residues. The germline V and J ends were trimmed by 7 bases and 9 bases, with 11 bases remaining between them. CDR3 nucleotide sequence: TGCAGTGAACTAGGAGGGACGCAGTATTTT. Residues: CSELGGTQYF.

V and J are TRBV19 and TRBJ1-2, with 9 bases lining up with TRBD1. V was clipped by 4 bases and J by 8 bases; unmatched bases: 5. Germline V gives CDR1 LNHDA, CDR2 SQIVND (reference sequence). The CDR3 sequence is 13 residues long. Here the CDR3 reads CASSTRTGEGYTF. The CDR3 region has the DNA TGTGCCAGTAGTACACGGACAGGGGAGGGCTACACCTTC.

J is TRBJ2-5 and V is TRBV3-1 (or the pseudogene TRBV3-2); no reliable D call. The V gene's germline CDR1 is LGHDT and CDR2 YNNKEL (reference sequence). Trimming shortened V by 1 base and J by 0 bases, and 3 bases separated the two germline ends. The CDR3 is made up of 13 amino acids. CDR3 amino acids: CASSQVNQETQYF. In nucleotides, the CDR3 is TGTGCCAGCAGCCAAGTAAACCAAGAGACCCAGTACTTC.